Listed below are T cell receptor beta chains from one sample, sequenced in a study of memory CD4+ T cells and cytomegalovirus serostatus. TCRdb's table, derived via immunoSEQ multiplex PCR, lists solely in-frame clones and lacks some. The table lists about 100,000 clones, under 90% of them singletons. Sequences were obtained from memory CD4+ T cells from blood. Receptors originate from an adult in good health and CMV-seropositive. The CDR3 runs from the conserved cysteine through the conserved F or W. A D gene is named only where the DNA matches it firmly.

D gene	V gene	J gene	CDR3 protein
TRBD1	TRBV18	TRBJ1-5	CASSLGQPMNQPQHF
.	TRBV15	TRBJ1-4	CATSRGGADEKLFF
.	TRBV30	TRBJ2-1	CAAGLQYYNEQFF
.	TRBV7-9	TRBJ2-3	CASSSSTDTQYF
.	TRBV5-1	TRBJ1-1	CASSSEALHTEAFF
.	TRBV7-3	TRBJ1-2	CASSFPSGNYGYTF
.	TRBV28	TRBJ1-1	CASSSGRLNTEAFF
TRBD1	TRBV5-6	TRBJ2-5	CASSLPGQGTQYF
TRBD1	TRBV7-2	TRBJ2-5	CASSLGTGGKETQYF
TRBD2	TRBV30	TRBJ2-5	CAWNKAGGETQYF
TRBD1	TRBV11-3	TRBJ2-7	CASSSRTGGLREQYF
TRBD2	TRBV5-1	TRBJ2-1	CASSLMLAGTDEQFF
TRBD2	TRBV6-1	TRBJ2-2	CASSELAGAMNTGELFF
.	TRBV7-2	TRBJ2-7	CASSWTPVPPEQYF
.	TRBV5-1	TRBJ2-5	CASSLSGQETQYF
.	TRBV9	TRBJ1-2	CASSVGDRGYTF
TRBD2	TRBV18	TRBJ2-7	CASSNGAGGSYEQYF
.	TRBV18	TRBJ2-7	CASSPEGREQYF
.	TRBV15	TRBJ2-1	CATSRGGGEGDNEQFF
.	TRBV28	TRBJ2-7	CASRRSGGREQYF
TRBD2	TRBV19	TRBJ2-7	CASSFPGTSGTTEQYF
TRBD2	TRBV2	TRBJ2-2	CASSELGLVNTGELFF
TRBD2	TRBV19	TRBJ2-1	CASTLSGRMSNEQFF
.	TRBV9	TRBJ2-1	CASSVSSGRGGSINEQFF
.	TRBV7-2	TRBJ1-1	CASSLTRTEAFF
.	TRBV28	TRBJ1-3	CASSSAGLQVMAGNTIYF
.	TRBV7-2	TRBJ1-2	CASSLVPDPRSYGYTF
TRBD1	TRBV19	TRBJ2-5	CASSMDRGETQYF
TRBD1	TRBV2	TRBJ1-2	CASSPGTGGRGYTF
TRBD1	TRBV6-1	TRBJ1-2	CASSSGGRNRLGYTF
.	TRBV9	TRBJ1-2	CASSQDGYGYTF
TRBD1	TRBV18	TRBJ1-2	CASSPAGQGVLYGYTF
.	TRBV5-8	TRBJ2-1	CASSLGGISYNEQFF
TRBD1	TRBV6-1	TRBJ2-1	CASCRDRVGNEQFF
.	TRBV5-1	TRBJ2-7	CASSLTGSYEQYF
.	TRBV19	TRBJ2-3	CASTGASTDTQYF
TRBD1	TRBV28	TRBJ1-3	CASSLPSPTGGLIGNTIYF
.	TRBV2	TRBJ1-2	CASNLDSGSIHTF
.	TRBV19	TRBJ2-2	CASSKLQGGGTGELFF
.	TRBV2	TRBJ1-4	CASSPNRYGRIGTNEKLFF
.	TRBV5-1	TRBJ1-2	CASSLDSLSLRYGYTF
TRBD1	TRBV5-1	TRBJ1-2	CASSLDGTGALTNYGYTF
TRBD2	TRBV30	TRBJ2-7	CASILAGGPYEQYF
.	TRBV28	TRBJ2-7	CASSLSGSGAYEQYF
TRBD1	TRBV4-2	TRBJ1-2	CASSQDPGTGDNYGYTF
.	TRBV18	TRBJ2-5	CASSPEETQYF
TRBD1	TRBV6-1	TRBJ2-7	CASSETGVGEQYF
.	TRBV5-4	TRBJ2-3	CASSLAGARTDTQYF
.	TRBV7-9	TRBJ2-6	CASKLGQGLAGANVLTF
.	TRBV7-2	TRBJ2-7	CASSLEKGAWEQYF
.	TRBV7-2	TRBJ2-7	CASSSGSLEVGYF
.	TRBV6-6	TRBJ2-1	CASSYPGGGNEQFF
.	TRBV7-2	TRBJ2-1	CASRRSVSSSYNEQFF
.	TRBV5-8	TRBJ1-5	CASSPGGRPDQPQHF
.	TRBV19	TRBJ1-2	CASSIRTAYGYTF